These 5 T cell receptor beta chains were all obtained from the same sample, sequenced in a study of blood T cells in healthy people across ages. For the second PCR, which ran for about 6 to 11 cycles, a sample-barcoded 5' primer and a J-beta primer mix were used. MiXCR, run by TCRdb on the 5' RACE reads, gives a single entry per CDR3 protein. The data show around 940,000 distinct CDR3 sequences, about 51% seen once. Sequenced: blood. The origin of the receptors is a woman aged 60 to 75 in good health.

This clonotype has more than one count but fewer than ten. V is TRBV20-1 and J is TRBJ2-3; 7 bases match TRBD1. Germline trimming cut 0 bases from V and 4 bases from J; bases unmatched to any gene: 10. CDR3 size: 16 residues. In germline, CDR1 is DFQATT, CDR2 SNEGSKA (reference sequence). Here the CDR3 DNA reads TGCAGTGCTAGAGAGCCGGGACAGCATGTCCCAGATACGCAGTATTTT. Translated: CSAREPGQHVPDTQYF.

J is TRBJ2-3 and V is TRBV29-1; TRBD2 is a possible D gene (6 bases). CDR1 is SQVTM and CDR2 is ANQGSEA in the germline V gene. Trimming pared 5 bases from V and 4 bases from J, leaving 19 bases between. The CDR3 loop spans 15 amino acids. Here the CDR3 reads CSVLRLVSPADTQYF. The CDR3 region has the DNA TGCAGCGTTCTAAGACTAGTCAGCCCCGCAGATACGCAGTATTTT.

This chain links TRBV20-1 with TRBJ2-5, with 11 bases matching TRBD2. V lost 0 bases, J lost 11 bases, and 14 bases stayed unmatched. This CDR3 is 16 amino acids long. Germline V CDR1 and CDR2: DFQATT, SNEGSKA (reference sequence). The chain's CDR3 is CSAREKLAGAFYEQYF. CDR3 DNA: TGCAGTGCTAGAGAGAAACTAGCGGGAGCCTTCTATGAGCAGTACTTC.

The rearrangement links TRBV7-9 to TRBJ2-3; maybe TRBD2 (6 bases). The CDR3 has 15 residues. V was clipped by 6 bases and J by 3 bases, with 16 bases between them. Per germline, CDR1 SEHNR and CDR2 FQNEAQ (reference sequence). DNA of the CDR3: TGTGCCAGCAGGGGGTGGCTAGCGTTGACAGATACGCAGTATTTT. As protein: CASRGWLALTDTQYF.

This clonotype was detected only a few times. V usage is TRBV4-1 and J usage is TRBJ2-7, with D possibly TRBD1 on 6 matching bases. Deletions cut 0 bases from V and 0 bases from J, with 18 bases between. Per the germline V gene, CDR1 is MGHRA and CDR2 is YSYEKL. The CDR3 runs to 18 residues. The CDR3 protein is CASSQEDHSGQSSYEQYF. DNA for the CDR3: TGCGCCAGCAGCCAAGAAGACCACTCGGGACAATCCTCCTACGAGCAGTACTTC.